This TCR beta chain comes out of a study of T cell responses to AZD1222 COVID-19 vaccine. Study-wide findings and caveats: Repertoire samples came only from after the peak T cell response. It was only 6 or 7 AZD1222 recipients who were seropositive at baseline. Clonal diversity was possibly underestimated; the donors were predominantly white British and more often female.

Profiling relied on immunoSEQ multiplex PCR, and the TCRdb table lists in-frame clones only, not all of them. The data hold 120,000 or so clones, with about 90% observed a single time. A remark on this clone: Its cognate antigen is unknown.

The sequence was obtained from an adult in good health. The specimen comprised peripheral blood, sampled on day 0 of AZD1222 vaccination.

The CDR3 DNA follows: TGCAGCGTTGAAGAAAGTAGGGGGTACGAGCAGTACTTC. Amino acid sequence: CSVEESRGYEQYF. The J gene is TRBJ2-7, the V gene TRBV29-1, with D perhaps TRBD1 (6 bases). This CDR3 is built from 13 residues. Trimming stripped 0 bases from V and 4 bases from J, with 10 bases between. CDR1 is SQVTM and CDR2 is ANQGSEA in the germline V gene.